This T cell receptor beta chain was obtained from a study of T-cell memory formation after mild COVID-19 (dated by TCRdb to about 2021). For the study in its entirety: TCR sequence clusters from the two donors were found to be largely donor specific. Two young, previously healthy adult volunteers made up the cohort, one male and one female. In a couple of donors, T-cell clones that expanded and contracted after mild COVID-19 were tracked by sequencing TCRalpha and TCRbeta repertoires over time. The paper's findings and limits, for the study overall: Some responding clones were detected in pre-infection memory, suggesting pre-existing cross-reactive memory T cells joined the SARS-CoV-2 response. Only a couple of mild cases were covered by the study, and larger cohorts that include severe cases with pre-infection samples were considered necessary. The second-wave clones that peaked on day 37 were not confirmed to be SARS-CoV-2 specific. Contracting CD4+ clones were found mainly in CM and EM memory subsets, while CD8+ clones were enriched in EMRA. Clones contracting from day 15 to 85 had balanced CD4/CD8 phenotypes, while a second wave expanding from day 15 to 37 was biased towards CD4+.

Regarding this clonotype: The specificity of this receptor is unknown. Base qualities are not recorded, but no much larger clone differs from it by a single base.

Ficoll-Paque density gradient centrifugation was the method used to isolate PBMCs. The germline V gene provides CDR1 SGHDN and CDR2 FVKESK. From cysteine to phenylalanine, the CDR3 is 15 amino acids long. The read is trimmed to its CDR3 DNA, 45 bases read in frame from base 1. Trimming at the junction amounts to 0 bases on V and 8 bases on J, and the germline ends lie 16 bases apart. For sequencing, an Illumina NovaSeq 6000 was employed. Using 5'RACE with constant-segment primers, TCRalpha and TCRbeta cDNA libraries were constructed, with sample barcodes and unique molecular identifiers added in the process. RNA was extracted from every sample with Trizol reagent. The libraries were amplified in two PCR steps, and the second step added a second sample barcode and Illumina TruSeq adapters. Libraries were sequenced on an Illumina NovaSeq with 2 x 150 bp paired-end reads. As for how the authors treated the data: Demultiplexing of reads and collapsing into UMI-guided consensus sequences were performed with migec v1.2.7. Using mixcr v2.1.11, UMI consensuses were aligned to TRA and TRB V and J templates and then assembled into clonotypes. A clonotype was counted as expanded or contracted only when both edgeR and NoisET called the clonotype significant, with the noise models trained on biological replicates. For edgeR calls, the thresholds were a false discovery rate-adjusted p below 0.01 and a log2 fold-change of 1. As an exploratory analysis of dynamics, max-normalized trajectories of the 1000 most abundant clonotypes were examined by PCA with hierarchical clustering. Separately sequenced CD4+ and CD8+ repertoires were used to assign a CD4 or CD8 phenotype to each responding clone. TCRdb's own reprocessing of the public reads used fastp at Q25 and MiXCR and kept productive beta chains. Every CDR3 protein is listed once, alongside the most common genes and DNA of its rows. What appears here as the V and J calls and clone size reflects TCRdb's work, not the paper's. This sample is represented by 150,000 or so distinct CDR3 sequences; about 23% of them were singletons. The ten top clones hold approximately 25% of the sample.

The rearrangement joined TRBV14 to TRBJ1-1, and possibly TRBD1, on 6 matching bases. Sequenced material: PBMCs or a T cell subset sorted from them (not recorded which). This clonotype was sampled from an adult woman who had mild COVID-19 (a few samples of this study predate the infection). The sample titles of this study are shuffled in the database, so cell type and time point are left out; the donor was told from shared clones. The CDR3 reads CASSQESRTVWEAFF. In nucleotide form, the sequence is TGTGCCAGCAGCCAAGAGTCCCGGACAGTGTGGGAAGCTTTCTTT. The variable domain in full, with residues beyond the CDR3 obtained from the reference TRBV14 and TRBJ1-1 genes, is EAGVTQFPSHSVIEKGQTVTLRCDPISGHDNLYWYRRVMGKEIKFLLHFVKESKQDESGMPNNRFLAERTGGTYSTLKVQPAELEDSGVYFCASSQESRTVWEAFFGQGTRLTVV.